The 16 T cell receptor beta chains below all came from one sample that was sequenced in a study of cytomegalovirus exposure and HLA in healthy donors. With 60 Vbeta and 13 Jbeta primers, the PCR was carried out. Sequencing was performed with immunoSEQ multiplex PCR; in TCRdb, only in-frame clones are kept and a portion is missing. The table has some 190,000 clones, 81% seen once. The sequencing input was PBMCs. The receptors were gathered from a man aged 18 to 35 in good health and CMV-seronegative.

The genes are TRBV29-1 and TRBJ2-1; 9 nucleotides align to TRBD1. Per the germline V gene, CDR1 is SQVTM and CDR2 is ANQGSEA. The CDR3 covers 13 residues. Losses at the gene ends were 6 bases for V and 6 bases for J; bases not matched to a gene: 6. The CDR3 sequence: CSVPGQGINEQFF. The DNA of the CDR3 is TGCAGCGTCCCGGGACAGGGAATCAATGAGCAGTTCTTC.

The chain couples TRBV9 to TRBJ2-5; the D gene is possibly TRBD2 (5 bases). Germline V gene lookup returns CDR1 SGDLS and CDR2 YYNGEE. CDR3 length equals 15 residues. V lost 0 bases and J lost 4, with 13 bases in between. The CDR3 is CASSVGGGLVETQYF. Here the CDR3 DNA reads TGTGCCAGCAGCGTAGGTGGCGGGTTAGTAGAGACCCAGTACTTC.

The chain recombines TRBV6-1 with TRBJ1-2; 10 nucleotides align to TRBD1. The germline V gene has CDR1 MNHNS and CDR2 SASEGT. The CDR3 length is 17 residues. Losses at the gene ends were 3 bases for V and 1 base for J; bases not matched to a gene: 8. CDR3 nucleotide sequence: TGTGCCAGCAGTGATTGGGACAGGGGCATCCTTAACTATGGCTACACCTTC. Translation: CASSDWDRGILNYGYTF.

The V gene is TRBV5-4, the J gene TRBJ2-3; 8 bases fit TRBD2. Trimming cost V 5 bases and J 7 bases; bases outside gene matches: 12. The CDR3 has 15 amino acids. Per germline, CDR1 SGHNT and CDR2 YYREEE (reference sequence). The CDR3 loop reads CASSFSGGASYTQYF. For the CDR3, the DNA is TGTGCCAGCAGTTTCAGCGGGGGCGCCTCCTATACGCAGTATTTT.

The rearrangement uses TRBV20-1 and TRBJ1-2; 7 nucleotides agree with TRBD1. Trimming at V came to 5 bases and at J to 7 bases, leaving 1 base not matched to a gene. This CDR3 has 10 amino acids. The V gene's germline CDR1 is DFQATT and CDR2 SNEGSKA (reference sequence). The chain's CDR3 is CSAEGAGYTF. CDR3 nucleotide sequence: TGCAGTGCTGAGGGGGCTGGCTACACCTTC.

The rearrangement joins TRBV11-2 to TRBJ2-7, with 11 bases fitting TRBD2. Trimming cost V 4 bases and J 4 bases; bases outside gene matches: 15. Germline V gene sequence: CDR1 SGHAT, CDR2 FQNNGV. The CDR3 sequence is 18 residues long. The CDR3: CASSSLFLSGRARYEQYF. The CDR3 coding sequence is TGTGCCAGCAGCTCACTTTTCCTTAGCGGGAGGGCCCGGTACGAGCAGTACTTC.

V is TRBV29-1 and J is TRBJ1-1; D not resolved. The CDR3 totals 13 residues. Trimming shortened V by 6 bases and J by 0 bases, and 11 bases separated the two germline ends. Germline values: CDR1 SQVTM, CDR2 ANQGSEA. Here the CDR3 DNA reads TGCAGCGTAGCCAATGTCATGAACACTGAAGCTTTCTTT. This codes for CSVANVMNTEAFF. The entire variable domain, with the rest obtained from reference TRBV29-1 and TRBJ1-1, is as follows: SAVISQKPSRDICQRGTSLTIQCQVDSQVTMMFWYRQQPGQSLTLIATANQGSEATYESGFVIDKFPISRPNLTFSTLTVSNMSPEDSSIYLCSVANVMNTEAFFGQGTRLTVV.

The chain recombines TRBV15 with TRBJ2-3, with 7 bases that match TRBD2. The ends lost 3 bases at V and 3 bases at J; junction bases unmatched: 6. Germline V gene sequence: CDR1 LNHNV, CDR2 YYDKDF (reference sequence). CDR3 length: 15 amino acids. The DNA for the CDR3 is TGTGCCACCAGCAGTTCGCCTAGCGGAACAGATACGCAGTATTTT. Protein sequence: CATSSSPSGTDTQYF.

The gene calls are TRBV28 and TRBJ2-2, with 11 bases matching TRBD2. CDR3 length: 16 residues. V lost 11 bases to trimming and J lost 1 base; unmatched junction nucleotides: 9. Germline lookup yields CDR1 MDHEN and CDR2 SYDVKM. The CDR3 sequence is CAGQGLAGLNTGELFF. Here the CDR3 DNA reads TGTGCCGGCCAAGGACTAGCGGGCCTGAACACCGGGGAGCTGTTTTTT.

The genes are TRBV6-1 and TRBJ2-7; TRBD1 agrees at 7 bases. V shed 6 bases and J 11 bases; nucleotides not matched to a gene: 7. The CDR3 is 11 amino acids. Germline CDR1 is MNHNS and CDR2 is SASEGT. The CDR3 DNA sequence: TGTGCCAGCAGCCGACTTGGGACAGAGTACTTC. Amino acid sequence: CASSRLGTEYF.

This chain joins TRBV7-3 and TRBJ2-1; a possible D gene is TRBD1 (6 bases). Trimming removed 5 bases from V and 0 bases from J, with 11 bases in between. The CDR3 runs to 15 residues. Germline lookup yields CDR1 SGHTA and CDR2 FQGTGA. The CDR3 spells CASSPRTASYNEQFF. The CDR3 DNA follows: TGTGCCAGCAGCCCAAGGACAGCCTCCTACAATGAGCAGTTCTTC.

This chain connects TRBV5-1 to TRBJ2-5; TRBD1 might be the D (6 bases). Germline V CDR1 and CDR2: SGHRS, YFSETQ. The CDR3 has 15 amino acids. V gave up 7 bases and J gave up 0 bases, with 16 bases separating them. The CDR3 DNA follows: TGCGCCAGCGATCCGACAGGAGTTAACCAAGAGACCCAGTACTTC. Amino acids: CASDPTGVNQETQYF.

CDR3 nucleotide sequence: TGTGCCAGCAGTTACATAGGGGGCGGCTATGGCTACACCTTC. This translates into CASSYIGGGYGYTF. The chain uses TRBV6-5 and TRBJ1-2; 7 nucleotides agree with TRBD1. The CDR3 runs to 14 residues. Germline V lookup: CDR1 MNHEY, CDR2 SVGAGI. V dropped 2 bases and J dropped 4; count of bases not matched to a gene: 4.

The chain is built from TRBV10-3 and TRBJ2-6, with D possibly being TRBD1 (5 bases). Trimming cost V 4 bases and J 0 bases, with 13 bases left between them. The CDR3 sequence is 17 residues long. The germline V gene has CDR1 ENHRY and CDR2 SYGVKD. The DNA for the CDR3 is TGTGCCATCAGTGCGTTACAGGCGTTCTCTGGGGCCAACGTCCTGACTTTC. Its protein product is CAISALQAFSGANVLTF.

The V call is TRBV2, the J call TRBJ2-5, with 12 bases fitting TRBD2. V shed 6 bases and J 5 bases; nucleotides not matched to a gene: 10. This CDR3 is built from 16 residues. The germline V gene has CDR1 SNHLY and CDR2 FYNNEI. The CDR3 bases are TGTGCCAGCAGCGATATGACTAGCGGGAGTAGGGAGACCCAGTACTTC. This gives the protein CASSDMTSGSRETQYF.

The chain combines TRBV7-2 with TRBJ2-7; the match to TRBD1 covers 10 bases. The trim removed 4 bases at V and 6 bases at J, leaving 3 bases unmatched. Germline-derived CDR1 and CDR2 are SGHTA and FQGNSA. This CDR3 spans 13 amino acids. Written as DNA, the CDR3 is TGTGCCAGCAGCTCGGACAGGGGGGGCGAGCAGTACTTC. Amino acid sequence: CASSSDRGGEQYF.